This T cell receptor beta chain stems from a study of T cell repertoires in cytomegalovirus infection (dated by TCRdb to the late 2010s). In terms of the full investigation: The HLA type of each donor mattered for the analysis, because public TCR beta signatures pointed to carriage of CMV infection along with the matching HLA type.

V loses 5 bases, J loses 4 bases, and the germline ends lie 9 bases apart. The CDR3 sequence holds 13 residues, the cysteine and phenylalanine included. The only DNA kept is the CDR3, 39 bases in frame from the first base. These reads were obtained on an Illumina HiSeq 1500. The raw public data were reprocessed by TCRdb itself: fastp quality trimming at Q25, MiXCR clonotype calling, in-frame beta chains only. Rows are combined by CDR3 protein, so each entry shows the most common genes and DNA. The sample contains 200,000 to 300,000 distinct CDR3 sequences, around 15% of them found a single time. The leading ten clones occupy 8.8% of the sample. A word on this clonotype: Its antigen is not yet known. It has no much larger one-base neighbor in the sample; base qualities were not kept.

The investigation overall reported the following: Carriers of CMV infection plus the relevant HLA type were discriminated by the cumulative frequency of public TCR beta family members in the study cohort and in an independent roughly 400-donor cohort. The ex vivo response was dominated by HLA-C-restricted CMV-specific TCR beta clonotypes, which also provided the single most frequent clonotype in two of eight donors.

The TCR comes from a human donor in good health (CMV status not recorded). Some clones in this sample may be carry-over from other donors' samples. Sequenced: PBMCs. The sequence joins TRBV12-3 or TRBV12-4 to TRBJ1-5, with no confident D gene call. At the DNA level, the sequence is TGTGCCAGCAGTCCTGGAGAGAATCAGCCCCAGCATTTT. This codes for CASSPGENQPQHF.